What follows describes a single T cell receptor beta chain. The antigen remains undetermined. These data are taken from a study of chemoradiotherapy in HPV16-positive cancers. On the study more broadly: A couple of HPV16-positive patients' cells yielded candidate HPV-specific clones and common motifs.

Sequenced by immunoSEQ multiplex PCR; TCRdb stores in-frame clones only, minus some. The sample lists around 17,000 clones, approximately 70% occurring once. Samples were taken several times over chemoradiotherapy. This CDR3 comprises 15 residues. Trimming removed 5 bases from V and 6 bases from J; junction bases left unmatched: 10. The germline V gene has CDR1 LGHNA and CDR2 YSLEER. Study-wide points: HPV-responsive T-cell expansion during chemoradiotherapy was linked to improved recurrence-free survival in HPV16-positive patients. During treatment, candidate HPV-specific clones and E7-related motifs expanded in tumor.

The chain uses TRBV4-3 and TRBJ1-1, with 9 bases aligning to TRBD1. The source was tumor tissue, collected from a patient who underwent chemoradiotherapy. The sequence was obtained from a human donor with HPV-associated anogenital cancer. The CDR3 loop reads CASSGSRDRVSEAFF. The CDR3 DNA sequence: TGCGCCAGCAGCGGATCACGGGACAGGGTTTCTGAAGCTTTCTTT.